This TCR beta chain derives from a study of regulatory T cells in long-lasting Graves disease. Time point indicated: newly diagnosed GD, antithyroid drugs for less than 3 months. Following extraction of RNA from PBMCs, that RNA was used to make the TCR library. This clonotype was counted many times. The antigen is not known. An end of the junction differs from the germline gene, which may be a read error. Study observations and caveats: Persistent patients shared 2,500 to 3,000 public clonotypes among themselves. Newly diagnosed patients shared fewer, at more than 850. Thyroid tissue was not sampled; only peripheral blood was.

Construction of TCR beta libraries relied on iRepertoire HTBI primers and on Arm-PCR targeting CDR3 regions. TCRdb recomputed calls from the multiplex PCR reads with MiXCR, one row per CDR3 protein. The data show around 250,000 distinct CDR3 sequences, around 21% seen once. The CDR3 covers 16 residues. Germline loops: CDR1 MDHEN, CDR2 SYDVKM. Here the sequenced sample was peripheral blood mononuclear cells (PBMCs), taken at new diagnosis, from a patient treated with antithyroid drugs. The chain uses TRBV28 and TRBJ1-6; TRBD1 agrees at 11 bases. This clonotype originated in a female donor with Graves disease. The CDR3 spells CASSAPPGQGVSSLHF. CDR3 sequence (DNA): TGTGCCAGCAGTGCCCCTCCGGGACAGGGGGTTTCATCCCTCCACTTT.